This TCR beta chain originates from a study of cytomegalovirus exposure and HLA in healthy donors. The germline CDR1 and CDR2 sequences are MNHEY and SMNVEV (reference sequence). CDR3 length equals 16 residues. Trimming took 7 bases from V and 6 from J; bases not matched to a gene: 15. Study outcomes and limitations: Donors were assumed by presence/absence analyses to have roughly uniform sequencing depth. In a later analysis, DRB1 alleles had the most associated TCRs; HLA-C alleles the fewest. The study recorded 160 or so TCR beta chains that were cytomegalovirus-associated.

PCR used 60 Vbeta primers and 13 Jbeta primers. Some clones are missing from TCRdb's copy, which holds only in-frame ones; the method was immunoSEQ multiplex PCR. The sample lists around 130,000 clones, around 80% occurring once. With regard to this clone: The antigen is not known.

Everyone who donated was a healthy bone marrow donor. This chain joins TRBV27 and TRBJ2-3, with 8 bases that match TRBD2. The sequenced sample consisted of PBMCs. This sequence originates from a man aged 25 to 40 in good health and CMV-seronegative. The CDR3 here is CASKPRGASSEDTQYF. CDR3 sequence (DNA): TGTGCCAGCAAGCCGCGGGGGGCTTCTTCGGAGGATACGCAGTATTTT.